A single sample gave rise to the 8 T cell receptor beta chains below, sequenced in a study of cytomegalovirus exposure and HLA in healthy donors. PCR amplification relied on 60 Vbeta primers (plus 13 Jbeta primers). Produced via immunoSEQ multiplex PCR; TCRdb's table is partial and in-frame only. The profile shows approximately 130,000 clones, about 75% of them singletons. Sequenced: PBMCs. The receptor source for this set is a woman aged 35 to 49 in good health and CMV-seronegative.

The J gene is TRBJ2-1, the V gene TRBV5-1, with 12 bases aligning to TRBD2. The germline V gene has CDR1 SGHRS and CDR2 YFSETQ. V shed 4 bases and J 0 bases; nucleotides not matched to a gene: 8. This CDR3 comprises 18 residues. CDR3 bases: TGCGCCAGCAGCGTGGGACTAGCGGGCCCAAGCTCCTACAATGAGCAGTTCTTC. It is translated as CASSVGLAGPSSYNEQFF.

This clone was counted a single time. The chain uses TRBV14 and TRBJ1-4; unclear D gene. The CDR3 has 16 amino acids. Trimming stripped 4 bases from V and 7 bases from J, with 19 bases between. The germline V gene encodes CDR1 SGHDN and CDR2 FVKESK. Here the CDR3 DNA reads TGTGCCAGCAGCCTATTAATGTCGGCGGTCGGTGAAAAACTGTTTTTT. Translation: CASSLLMSAVGEKLFF.

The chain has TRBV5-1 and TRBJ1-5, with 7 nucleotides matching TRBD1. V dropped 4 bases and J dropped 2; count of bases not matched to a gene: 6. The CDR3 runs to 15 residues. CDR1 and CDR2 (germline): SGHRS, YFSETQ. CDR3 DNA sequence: TGCGCCAGCAGCCTCACAGGGGACCGCAATCAGCCCCAGCATTTT. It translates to CASSLTGDRNQPQHF.

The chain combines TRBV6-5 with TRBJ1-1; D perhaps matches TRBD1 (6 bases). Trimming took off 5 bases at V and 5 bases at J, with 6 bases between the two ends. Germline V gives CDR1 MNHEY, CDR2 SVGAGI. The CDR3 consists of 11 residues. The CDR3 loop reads CASSQGTEAFF. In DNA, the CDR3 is TGTGCCAGCAGTCAGGGGACTGAAGCTTTCTTT.

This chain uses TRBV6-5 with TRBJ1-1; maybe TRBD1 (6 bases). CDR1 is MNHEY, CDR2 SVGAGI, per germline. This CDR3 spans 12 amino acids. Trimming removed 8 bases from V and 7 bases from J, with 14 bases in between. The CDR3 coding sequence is TGTGCCAGCTGCAGGACAGAAAATGAAGCTTTCTTT. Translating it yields CASCRTENEAFF.

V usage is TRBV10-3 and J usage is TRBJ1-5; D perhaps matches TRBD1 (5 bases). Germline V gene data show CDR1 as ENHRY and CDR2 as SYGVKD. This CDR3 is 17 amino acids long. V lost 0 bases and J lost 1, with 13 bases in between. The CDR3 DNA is TGTGCCATCAGTGAGTCGGGGGGAGGGTCGAGCAATCAGCCCCAGCATTTT. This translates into CAISESGGGSSNQPQHF.

The CDR3 DNA reads as TGTGCCACCAGCAGAGCGAAAGGGGGCATCACTGAAGCTTTCTTT. Its translation: CATSRAKGGITEAFF. The rearrangement uses TRBV15 and TRBJ1-1; the match to TRBD1 covers 7 bases. The ends lost 1 base at V and 4 bases at J; junction bases unmatched: 6. CDR1 and CDR2 from the germline V gene are LNHNV and YYDKDF (reference sequence). This CDR3 contains 15 residues.

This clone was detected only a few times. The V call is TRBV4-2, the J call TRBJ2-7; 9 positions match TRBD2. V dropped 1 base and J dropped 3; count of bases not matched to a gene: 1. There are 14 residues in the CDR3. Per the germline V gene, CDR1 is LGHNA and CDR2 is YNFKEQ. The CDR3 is CASSQGLAVYEQYF. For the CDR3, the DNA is TGTGCCAGCAGCCAAGGACTAGCGGTCTACGAGCAGTACTTC.